These 27 T cell receptor beta chains were all obtained from the same sample, sequenced in a study of blood T cells in healthy people across ages. Together with a sample-barcoded 5' primer, a J-beta primer mix was included in a second PCR lasting about 7 to 12 cycles. One entry per CDR3 protein, called by TCRdb with MiXCR from the 5' RACE reads. The sample includes under 1,000,000 distinct CDR3 sequences, about 36% seen only once; the top ten take roughly 13%. Sample: blood. All receptors derive from a man aged 18 to 35 in good health.

This clonotype has only a few counts. V gene TRBV6-5 combines with J gene TRBJ2-7, with a possible D match to TRBD1 (5 bases). Germline loops: CDR1 MNHEY, CDR2 SVGAGI. This CDR3 is built from 13 residues. V lost 0 bases, J lost 2 bases, and 5 bases lay in between. DNA of the CDR3: TGTGCCAGCAGTTACTCGACAGCCTACGAGCAGTACTTC. This gives the protein CASSYSTAYEQYF.

In its sample, this clonotype was seen a few times. The chain is built from TRBV7-3 and TRBJ1-6, with a possible D match to TRBD1 (6 bases). Germline assignment: CDR1 SGHTA and CDR2 FQGTGA. The CDR3 runs to 13 residues. Trimming took off 5 bases at V and 10 bases at J, with 12 bases between the two ends. CDR3 loop: CASSPDRNSPLHF. DNA of the CDR3: TGTGCCAGCAGCCCCGACAGGAACTCACCCCTCCACTTT.

The chain recombines TRBV12-5 with TRBJ2-7; D gene unclear. Germline assignment: CDR1 LGHNT and CDR2 FRNRAP. The CDR3 is made up of 9 amino acids. V was trimmed by 7 bases and J by 6 bases, leaving 4 bases between them. The CDR3 bases are TGTGCTAGTGCCGGCGAGCAGTACTTC. Translation: CASAGEQYF.

This rearrangement joins TRBV11-2 to TRBJ2-1; D call uncertain. With the DNA end fitting TRBJ2-7 better, the J assignment may be wrong. The germline V gene has CDR1 SGHAT and CDR2 FQNNGV. The CDR3 is 16 residues long. CDR3 sequence: CASSPLQTSSYNEQYF. CDR3 nucleotide sequence: TGTGCCAGCAGCCCTCTCCAAACGAGCTCCTACAATGAGCAGTACTTC.

This chain connects TRBV7-8 to TRBJ2-2; D call uncertain. V was trimmed by 5 bases and J by 9 bases, leaving 4 bases between them. The V gene's germline CDR1 is SGHVS and CDR2 FQNEAQ. This CDR3 region has 10 residues. The CDR3 sequence is CASSPWELFF. CDR3 nucleotides: TGTGCCAGCAGCCCTTGGGAGCTGTTTTTT.

This clonotype was picked up a small number of times. V is TRBV12-3 or TRBV12-4 and J is TRBJ2-3, with D perhaps assigned TRBD1 or TRBD2 (6 bases each). The CDR3 consists of 16 residues. V lost 6 bases and J lost 11, with 27 bases in between. The CDR3 spells CASSLYTGAHTDVQYF. The CDR3 DNA is TGTGCCAGCAGCTTATATACGGGGGCGCACACAGATGTGCAGTATTTT.

This clonotype occurred once. This may arise from a read error, as a much more abundant clone is one base away. The chain joins TRBV21-1 to TRBJ2-3; the table's D call, TRBD1, was not checked against the DNA. TRBV21-1 has pseudogene status. This CDR3 spans 14 amino acids. CDR3 nucleotide sequence: TGTGCCAGCAGCCGGAACAGGGAGACAGATACGCAGTATTTT. As protein: CASSRNRETDTQYF.

The sample holds a few counts of this clonotype. The rearrangement links TRBV6-6 to TRBJ2-5; TRBD1 might be the D (6 bases). The length of the CDR3 is 16 residues. V was shortened by 0 bases and J by 1 base, with 12 bases between the two germline ends. The germline V gene has CDR1 MNHNY and CDR2 SVGAGI (reference sequence). Here the CDR3 reads CASSYSPTDSQETQYF. As DNA, the CDR3 is TGTGCCAGCAGTTACTCGCCGACGGACAGCCAAGAGACCCAGTACTTC.

This clonotype was detected a few times. V gene TRBV6-5 combines with J gene TRBJ2-1, with TRBD2 as a possible D gene (5 bases). The CDR3 totals 12 residues. The germline V and J ends were trimmed by 6 bases and 11 bases, with 14 bases remaining between them. CDR1 MNHEY and CDR2 SVGAGI come from the germline V gene. The CDR3 region is CASSPRREKQFF. CDR3 nucleotides: TGTGCCAGCAGCCCTCGACGGGAAAAGCAGTTCTTC.

This clonotype was counted a few times. The V and J genes are TRBV10-3 and TRBJ2-1, with a tentative D call TRBD2 (5 bases). Trimming left V 2 bases short and J 7 bases short, with 18 bases between. The CDR3 spans 16 residues. Germline V gives CDR1 ENHRY, CDR2 SYGVKD. The CDR3 DNA is TGTGCCATCAGTGAGCCGCGGGCAGACTTAATGAATGAGCAGTTCTTC. Translated, it gives CAISEPRADLMNEQFF.

This clonotype was seen at least ten times. J is TRBJ2-4 and V is TRBV11-1; 12 nucleotides agree with TRBD1. Germline lookup yields CDR1 SGHAT and CDR2 FQDESV (reference sequence). Trimming removed 5 bases from V and 4 bases from J; junction bases left unmatched: 9. The CDR3 extends over 17 amino acids. Here the CDR3 reads CASSVGQGAIAKNIQYF. CDR3 DNA: TGTGCCAGCAGCGTGGGACAGGGGGCCATAGCAAAAAACATTCAGTACTTC.

CDR3 in amino acids: CASSSRGRTGNTIYF. The DNA of the CDR3 is TGTGCCAGCAGTTCCCGGGGGCGCACCGGAAACACCATATATTTT. The J gene is TRBJ1-3, the V gene TRBV27; D perhaps matches TRBD1 (6 bases). V gave up 4 bases and J gave up 4 bases, with 14 bases separating them. From germline, CDR1 is MNHEY and CDR2 SMNVEV (reference sequence). This CDR3 contains 15 residues.

Comments on this clonotype: This may be a read error: a much more frequent sequence differs by one nucleotide. The V gene is TRBV29-1, the J gene TRBJ2-7; D gene unclear. From germline, CDR1 is SQVTM and CDR2 ANQGSEA. The CDR3 length is 14 residues. Between the trimmed V and J ends, which lost 4 bases and 5 bases, there was a span of 18 bases. The CDR3 coding sequence is TGCAGCGTTGCCACGTCGGGCAGGTCCCACGAGCAGTACTTC. As protein: CSVATSGRSHEQYF.

The gene calls are TRBV19 and TRBJ2-5; possible D gene TRBD2, 6 bases. Germline-derived CDR1 and CDR2 are LNHDA and SQIVND (reference sequence). The CDR3 covers 15 residues. V lost 1 base and J lost 4, with 13 bases in between. CDR3: CASSIGLVGRETQYF. The CDR3 nucleotides read TGTGCCAGTAGTATAGGACTAGTCGGTAGAGAGACCCAGTACTTC.

Of note for this clonotype: Lacking the conserved final phenylalanine or tryptophan, this CDR3 likely reflects a read error. The chain has TRBV7-9 and TRBJ2-1, with D maybe TRBD1 (5 bases). Looked up from germline, CDR1 is SEHNR and CDR2 is FQNEAQ (reference sequence). This CDR3 is built from 17 residues. In nucleotides, the CDR3 is TGTACCAGCCAGCCTCACTATGCCAGGGAAGGGTCCAATGAGCAGTTCATC. Translating gives CTSQPHYAREGSNEQFI.

The chain uses TRBV6-5 and TRBJ1-2; no clear D gene. The ends were cut back, 4 bases at V and 7 bases at J, with 19 bases in the middle. This CDR3 spans 15 amino acids. Germline lookup yields CDR1 MNHEY and CDR2 SVGAGI. CDR3 sequence (DNA): TGTGCCAGCAGTTGCGGAGGGCCGGTCCACTGTGGCTACACCTTC. As protein: CASSCGGPVHCGYTF.

In its sample, this clonotype was seen many times. The rearrangement uses TRBV10-3 and TRBJ1-1; possible D gene TRBD1, 6 bases. Trimming cost V 6 bases and J 1 base, with 12 bases left between them. The CDR3 loop spans 14 amino acids. The V gene's germline CDR1 is ENHRY and CDR2 SYGVKD. CDR3 sequence: CAIRFGQSNTEAFF. CDR3 nucleotides: TGTGCCATCAGATTCGGACAGTCGAACACTGAAGCTTTCTTT.

This clonotype showed up many times. This chain joins TRBV2 and TRBJ2-7, with D possibly matching TRBD1 (5 bases). This CDR3 has 14 amino acids. Germline loops: CDR1 SNHLY, CDR2 FYNNEI. The V end lost 6 bases, the J end lost 3 bases, and 15 bases lay between the germline ends. This chain's CDR3 is CASSDTGSFYEQYF. CDR3 bases: TGTGCCAGCAGCGACACAGGATCCTTCTACGAGCAGTACTTC. The full variable domain, with the rest looked up from reference TRBV2 and TRBJ2-7, is EPEVTQTPSHQVTQMGQEVILRCVPISNHLYFYWYRQILGQKVEFLVSFYNNEISEKSEIFDDQFSVERPDGSNFTLKIRSTKLEDSAMYFCASSDTGSFYEQYFGPGTRLTVT.

The gene calls are TRBV28 and TRBJ2-3; D is unresolved. This CDR3 is 14 amino acids long. Germline V gene sequence: CDR1 MDHEN, CDR2 SYDVKM. V was pared by 3 bases and J by 2 bases, with 9 bases between. CDR3 in DNA: TGTGCCAGCAGTTTTAAGCTATTCACAGATACGCAGTATTTT. Protein sequence: CASSFKLFTDTQYF. The full variable domain, completed using reference TRBV28 and TRBJ2-3, is DVKVTQSSRYLVKRTGEKVFLECVQDMDHENMFWYRQDPGLGLRLIYFSYDVKMKEKGDIPEGYSVSREKKERFSLILESASTNQTSMYLCASSFKLFTDTQYFGPGTRLTVL.

This clonotype was detected a few times. V gene TRBV4-3 combines with J gene TRBJ1-4; no clear D gene. CDR3 length: 14 residues. Between the trimmed V and J ends, which lost 2 bases and 7 bases, there was a span of 11 bases. Germline V gives CDR1 LGHNA, CDR2 YSLEER. CDR3 DNA: TGCGCCAGCAGCCAAAGACCTGGGGTTGAAAAACTGTTTTTT. It specifies CASSQRPGVEKLFF.

This clonotype has ten or more counts. V gene TRBV24-1 combines with J gene TRBJ2-1, with 8 nucleotides matching TRBD1. The CDR3 extends over 19 amino acids. Looked up from germline, CDR1 is KGHDR and CDR2 is SFDVKD. With 9 bases clipped from V and 4 bases from J, the junction kept 22 bases outside the gene matches. CDR3 region: CATATERAAGGQGYNEQFF. CDR3 nucleotides: TGTGCCACCGCTACAGAAAGAGCTGCAGGGGGCCAGGGGTACAATGAGCAGTTCTTC.

In this sample, this clonotype turned up a few times. The rearrangement uses TRBV6-2 or TRBV6-3 and TRBJ2-5; maybe TRBD1 (6 bases). TRBJ2-7 matches the DNA end more closely, so the J call is doubtful. Germline lookup yields CDR1 MNHEY and CDR2 SVGEGT. This CDR3 comprises 15 residues. The CDR3 loop is CASSYSGTRTYEQYF. The CDR3 nucleotides are TGTGCCAGCAGTTACTCCGGGACACGGACCTACGAGCAGTACTTC.

In DNA form, the CDR3 reads TGTGCCAGCAGCCCGTCGACAGGGGTCGCGTGGCCCCAGCATTTT. This translates into CASSPSTGVAWPQHF. This sequence joins TRBV7-9 and TRBJ1-5; 8 bases line up with TRBD1. The length of the CDR3 is 15 residues. CDR1 is SEHNR, CDR2 FQNEAQ, per germline (reference sequence). The junction had 12 bases not matched to a gene; V was cut back by 5 bases and J by 9 bases.

This clonotype was detected ten times or more. The rearrangement joins TRBV15 to TRBJ2-5, with 12 positions matching TRBD2. The ends lost 0 bases at V and 1 base at J; junction bases unmatched: 3. In germline, CDR1 is LNHNV, CDR2 YYDKDF (reference sequence). The CDR3 consists of 17 residues. CDR3 loop: CATSRETSGGIQETQYF. In DNA form, the CDR3 reads TGTGCCACCAGCAGAGAAACTAGCGGGGGGATCCAAGAGACCCAGTACTTC. Complete variable domain (other parts from reference TRBV15 and TRBJ2-5): DAMVIQNPRYQVTQFGKPVTLSCSQTLNHNVMYWYQQKSSQAPKLLFHYYDKDFNNEADTPDNFQSRRPNTSFCFLDIRSPGLGDTAMYLCATSRETSGGIQETQYFGPGTRLLVL.

About this clonotype: The junction departs from the called germline gene at one end, perhaps through a read error. The J gene is TRBJ1-2, the V gene TRBV3-1; weak D call: TRBD1 (6 bases). Germline CDR1 LGHDT, CDR2 YNNKEL (reference sequence). The CDR3 covers 15 residues. CDR3 bases: TGTACCAGCAGCCCTCAGCACAGGGTAACCTATGGCTACACCTTC. Amino acids: CTSSPQHRVTYGYTF.

This chain joins TRBV7-9 and TRBJ2-3, with 10 positions matching TRBD2. Germline V lookup: CDR1 SEHNR, CDR2 FQNEAQ (reference sequence). V gave up 7 bases and J gave up 4 bases; unmatched junction bases: 5. The CDR3 consists of 14 residues. DNA of the CDR3: TGTGCCAGCATCCTAACTAGCGGGGCAGATACGCAGTATTTT. Translating it yields CASILTSGADTQYF.

The J gene is TRBJ2-7, the V gene TRBV29-1; D unclear. Germline loops: CDR1 SQVTM, CDR2 ANQGSEA. V lost 7 bases to trimming and J lost 6 bases, with 13 bases between them. The CDR3 length is 11 residues. The DNA for the CDR3 is TGCAGCGGTGATGCGGTGGGCGAGCAGTACTTC. This translates into CSGDAVGEQYF.